The sequence of this T cell receptor beta chain was determined in a study of blood T cell repertoires in COVID-19 (dated by TCRdb to the early 2020s). Background for the entire study: The collaborator samples originated in the United States, Italy and Spain and spanned the acute and convalescent phases of COVID-19. Subjects who had been exposed to COVID-19, were actively infected with it, or had recovered from it provided the deeply sampled blood TCRbeta repertoires that made up the dataset. The repertoires were released in a freely available public database intended as a resource for research on the immune response to SARS-CoV-2. Samples were obtained from the ongoing ImmuneRACE study (first 160 participants) and from 1,254 subjects provided by 6 global collaborators. Sample metadata almost always included a de-identified subject ID, COVID-19 status, age in years and sex. The material from the prospective study consisted of cDNA or gDNA derived from T cells, B-cell-depleted T cells, or PBMCs. Where available, HLA class I and class II types were obtained from metadata supplied by the sample provider rather than from assay-based typing. Broader findings and caveats from the paper: Clinical and demographic metadata were provided uncurated, with the amount varying by source and participant.

The immunoSEQ Assay, a bias-controlled multiplex PCR, was used to amplify TCRbeta CDR3 regions from genomic DNA. The authors processed their data as follows. The number of nucleated cells in each sample was estimated by amplification of reference gene primers within the assay. To quantify the absolute abundance of each unique TCRbeta CDR3 rearrangement, sequence reads were collapsed and filtered. For each sample, productive Simpson clonality was calculated as the square root of Simpson's diversity index over productive rearrangements. In its TCRdb copy, this immuneACCESS table keeps in-frame sequences only and misses some clones. Where compared with another copy, unresolved V genes explain less than half of these, and the others have no known cause. That table supplies the V and J calls and clone size; D and trimming were determined from the DNA. The sample data list 200,000 to 250,000 clones, and around 80% of these were observed just once. Of the sample, 1.8% is held by the ten largest clones.

For this chain, trimming is 4 bases at the V end and 6 bases at the J end, and the number of junction bases without a gene match is 5. From the cysteine through the phenylalanine, the CDR3 covers 14 amino acids. Only CDR3 DNA is held: 42 bases, read in frame from base 1. CDR1 and CDR2 are read off the germline V gene as SGHRS and YFSETQ. On this clone: Its binding antigen is unknown. Base qualities are missing; no much larger clone stands one base away.

In the prospective study, participants were about 18 to 90 years old, resided in around 25 geographic areas of the United States, and were enrolled through a virtual design. In the prospective study, participants were assigned to cohorts based on the clinical history participants reported in a screening survey and a study questionnaire. For ImmuneRACE Cohort 3, a participant was defined as recovered based on two consecutive negative NP/OP PCR tests, clearance by a healthcare professional, or resolution of symptoms. In the prospective study, whole blood, serum and a nasopharyngeal or oropharyngeal swab were collected from each participant by mobile phlebotomists. Participants in the prospective study had the option to provide additional blood draws and questionnaires over a roughly 2-month period. Blood samples from the prospective study were shipped frozen or at room temperature prior to DNA extraction.

This chain joins TRBV5-1 to TRBJ1-5, with 9 bases in between that match TRBD1. The specimen was PBMCs or T cells enriched from blood (not recorded which). This TCR was sampled from a man in his sixties who had recovered from COVID-19. The DNA is TGCGCCAGCAGCCTAGGACAGGGGACTCAGCCCCAGCATTTT. Its protein reads: CASSLGQGTQPQHF.